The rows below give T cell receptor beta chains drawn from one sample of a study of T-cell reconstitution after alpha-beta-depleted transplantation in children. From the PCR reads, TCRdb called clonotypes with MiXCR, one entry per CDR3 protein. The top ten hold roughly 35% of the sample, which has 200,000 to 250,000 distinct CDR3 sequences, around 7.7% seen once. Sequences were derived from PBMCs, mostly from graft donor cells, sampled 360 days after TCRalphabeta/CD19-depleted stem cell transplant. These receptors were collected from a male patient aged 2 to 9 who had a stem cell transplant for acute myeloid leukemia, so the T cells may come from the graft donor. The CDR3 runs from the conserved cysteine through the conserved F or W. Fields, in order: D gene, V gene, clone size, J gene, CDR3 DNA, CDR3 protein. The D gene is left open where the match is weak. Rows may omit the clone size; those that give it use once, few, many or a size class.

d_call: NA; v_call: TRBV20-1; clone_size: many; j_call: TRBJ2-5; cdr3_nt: TGCAGTGCTCCACAGGACCGCCAAGAGACCCAGTACTTC; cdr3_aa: CSAPQDRQETQYF
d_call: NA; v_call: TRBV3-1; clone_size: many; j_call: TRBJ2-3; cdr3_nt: TGTGCCAGCAGCCAAGAGATCGCAGATACGCAGTATTTT; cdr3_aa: CASSQEIADTQYF
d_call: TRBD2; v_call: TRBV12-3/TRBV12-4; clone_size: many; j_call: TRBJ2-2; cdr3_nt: TGTGCCAGCAGCCCGCTAGCGGGGGGGCCTGGGACCGGGGAGCTGTTTTTT; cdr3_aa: CASSPLAGGPGTGELFF
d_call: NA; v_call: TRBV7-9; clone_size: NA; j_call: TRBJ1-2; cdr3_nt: TGTGCCAGCAGCCGCGTGGGGGGGGTTGGCCGCACCTTC; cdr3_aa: CASSRVGGVGRTF
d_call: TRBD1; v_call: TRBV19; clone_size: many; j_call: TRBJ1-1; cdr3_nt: TGTGCCACGGACAGGGGGAAAACTGAAGCTTTCTTT; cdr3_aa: CATDRGKTEAFF
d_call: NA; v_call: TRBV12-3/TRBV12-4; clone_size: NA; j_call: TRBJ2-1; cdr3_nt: TGTGCCAGCAGTTTGGGGGGACACAATGAGCAGTTCTTC; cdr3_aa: CASSLGGHNEQFF
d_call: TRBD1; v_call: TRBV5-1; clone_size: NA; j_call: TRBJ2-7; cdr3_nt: TGCGCCAGCAGCTCTGGGGACAGGGAATGGAACGAGCAGTACTTC; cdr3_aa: CASSSGDREWNEQYF
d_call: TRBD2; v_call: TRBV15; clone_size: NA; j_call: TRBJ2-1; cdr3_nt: TGTGCCACCACCCTTAGCGGGAGGTATTACAATGAGCAGTTCTTC; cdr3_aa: CATTLSGRYYNEQFF
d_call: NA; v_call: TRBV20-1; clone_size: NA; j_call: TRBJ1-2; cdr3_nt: TGCAGTGCTAGAGAACAGGGCGGAGGCTACACCTTC; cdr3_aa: CSAREQGGGYTF
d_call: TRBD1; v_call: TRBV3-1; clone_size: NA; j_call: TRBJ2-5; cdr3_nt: TGTGCCAGCAGCCAAGAAAAGGGGGCGCGAGTCCAAGAGACCCAGTACTTC; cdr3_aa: CASSQEKGARVQETQYF
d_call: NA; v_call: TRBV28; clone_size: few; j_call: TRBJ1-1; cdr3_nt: TGTGCCAGCAGATGGGGCAAACTGAACACTGAAGCTTTCTTT; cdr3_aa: CASRWGKLNTEAFF
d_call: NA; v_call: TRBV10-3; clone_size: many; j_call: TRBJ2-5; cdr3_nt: TGTGCCATCAGTGAGGCTACCGGGGAGACCCAGTACTTC; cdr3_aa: CAISEATGETQYF
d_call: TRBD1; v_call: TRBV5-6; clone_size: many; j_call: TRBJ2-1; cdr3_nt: TGTGCCAGCAGCCGGGACAGCTCCTACAATGAGCAGTTCTTC; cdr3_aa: CASSRDSSYNEQFF
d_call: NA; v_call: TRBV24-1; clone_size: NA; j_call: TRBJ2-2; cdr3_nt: TGTGCCACCAGTGATGACAGCCGATCCCCCGCGAACACCGGGGAGCTGTTTTTT; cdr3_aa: CATSDDSRSPANTGELFF
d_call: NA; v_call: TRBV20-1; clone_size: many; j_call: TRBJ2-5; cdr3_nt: TGCAGTGCTAGAGATCAGAACGGAGAGACCCAGTACTTC; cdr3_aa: CSARDQNGETQYF
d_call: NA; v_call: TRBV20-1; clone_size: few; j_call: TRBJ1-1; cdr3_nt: TGCAGTGCTAGGCGGCCAGTCAACACTGAAGCTTTCTTT; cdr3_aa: CSARRPVNTEAFF
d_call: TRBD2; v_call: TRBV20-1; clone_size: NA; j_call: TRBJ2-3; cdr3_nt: TGCAGTGCTAGCCCGGGGGGACTTGGCACAGATACGCAGTATTTT; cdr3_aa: CSASPGGLGTDTQYF
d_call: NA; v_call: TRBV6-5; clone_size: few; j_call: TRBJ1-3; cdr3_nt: TGTGCCAGCAGTTACTCGTTGGGAGCTGGAAACACCATATATTTT; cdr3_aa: CASSYSLGAGNTIYF
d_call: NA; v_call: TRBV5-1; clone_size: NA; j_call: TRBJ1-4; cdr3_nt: TGCGCCAGCAGCCCGACCGGGGGTCTAAATGAAAAACTGTTTTTT; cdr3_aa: CASSPTGGLNEKLFF
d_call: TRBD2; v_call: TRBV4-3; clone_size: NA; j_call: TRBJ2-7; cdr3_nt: TGCGCCAGCAGCCAAAAACCTAGCGGCCTTCCACGAAGACCCTACGAGCAGTACTTC; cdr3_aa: CASSQKPSGLPRRPYEQYF
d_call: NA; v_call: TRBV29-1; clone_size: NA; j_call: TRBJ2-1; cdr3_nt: TGCAGCGCTCGAGGACTATTTTACAGCTCCTACAATGAGCAGTTCTTC; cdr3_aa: CSARGLFYSSYNEQFF
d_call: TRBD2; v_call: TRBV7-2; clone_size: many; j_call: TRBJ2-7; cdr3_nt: TGTGCCAGCAGCCTCAGCGGGAGGGAAAACGAGCAGTACTTC; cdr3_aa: CASSLSGRENEQYF
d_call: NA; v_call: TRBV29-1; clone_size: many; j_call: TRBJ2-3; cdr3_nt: TGCAGCGTTGATGACAGCACAGATACGCAGTATTTT; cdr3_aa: CSVDDSTDTQYF
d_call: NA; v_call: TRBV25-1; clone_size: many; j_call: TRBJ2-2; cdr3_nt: TGTGCCAGCAGTGAAGCAGGGAGCGGGGAGCTGTTTTTT; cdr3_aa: CASSEAGSGELFF
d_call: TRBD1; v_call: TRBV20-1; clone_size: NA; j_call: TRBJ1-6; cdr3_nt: TGCAGTGCTAGAGATGCGGCAGGGGGCTCCTATAATTCACCCCTCCACTTT; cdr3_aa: CSARDAAGGSYNSPLHF
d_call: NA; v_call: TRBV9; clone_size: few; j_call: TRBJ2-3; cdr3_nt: TGTGCCAGCAGCCTTCCGGGACTTCCAGATACGCAGTATTTT; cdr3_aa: CASSLPGLPDTQYF
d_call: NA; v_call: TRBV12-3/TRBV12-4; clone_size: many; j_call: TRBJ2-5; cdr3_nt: TGTGCCAGCAGTTTGCTAAAAAAGACCCAGTACTTC; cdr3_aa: CASSLLKKTQYF
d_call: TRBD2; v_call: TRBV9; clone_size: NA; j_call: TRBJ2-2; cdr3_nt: TGTGCCAGCCAAGCGGGGGCCAAGCCCGGGGAGCTGTTTTTT; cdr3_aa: CASQAGAKPGELFF
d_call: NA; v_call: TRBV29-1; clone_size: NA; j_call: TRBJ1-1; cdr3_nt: TGCAGCGTTGTGGGAGGGCGTGGCACTGAAGCTTTCTTT; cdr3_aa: CSVVGGRGTEAFF
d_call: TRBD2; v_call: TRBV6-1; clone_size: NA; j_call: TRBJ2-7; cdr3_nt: TGTGCCAGCACCAAAGGGGACTATGTCGGCGAGCAGTACTTC; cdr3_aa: CASTKGDYVGEQYF